This T cell receptor beta chain was found in a study of T-cell reconstitution after alpha-beta-depleted transplantation in children. Notes on this clonotype: What it binds is not known.

Construction of the TCRbeta library involved unique molecular identifiers. MiXCR, run by TCRdb on the PCR reads, gives a single entry per CDR3 protein. The data hold some 300,000 distinct CDR3 sequences, with nearly 8% observed a single time. The germline V and J ends were trimmed by 5 bases and 5 bases, with 19 bases remaining between them. Germline CDR1 is DFQATT and CDR2 is SNEGSKA (reference sequence). The CDR3 loop spans 15 amino acids. Study results and limitations: About two months after transplant, alpha-beta T cells reportedly came from several hundred expanded graft clones. The origin of high day-60 TCRbeta diversity in some patients lay in surviving recipient T cells and thymic progenitors. Newly generated T cells supplied most T-cell counts and diversity one year post-transplant.

The clonotype originates from a female patient aged 2 to 10 who had a stem cell transplant for Fanconi anemia, so the T cells may come from the graft donor. The chain combines TRBV20-1 with TRBJ2-1; D is unresolved. Specimen: peripheral blood, collected 360 days after TCRalphabeta/CD19-depleted stem cell transplant. In DNA, the CDR3 is TGCAGTGCTGGACCCTGGAAGGGATCCCACAATGAGCAGTTCTTC. As protein: CSAGPWKGSHNEQFF.